Listed below are T cell receptor beta chains from one sample, sequenced in a study of blood T cell repertoires in COVID-19. Produced via immunoSEQ multiplex PCR; TCRdb's table is partial and in-frame only. Of about 200,000 clones listed, less than 95% are singletons. Sequencing was performed on peripheral blood. The receptors derive from a man aged 30-40 years with COVID-19, enrolled during active disease. CDR3s include the opening cysteine and the closing phenylalanine or tryptophan. A D gene is named only where the DNA matches it firmly. The size entry is marked missing in some rows and otherwise reads once, few, many or a size class.

D gene	J gene	clone size	V gene	CDR3 protein	CDR3 DNA
.	TRBJ1-2	once	TRBV6-5	CASSSALGWGGRGYTF	TGTGCCAGCAGTTCCGCCCTGGGGTGGGGGGGACGTGGCTACACCTTC
.	TRBJ2-3	once	TRBV12-3/TRBV12-4	CASTPRDTQYF	TGTGCCAGCACCCCGAGGGATACGCAGTATTTT
.	TRBJ2-6	.	TRBV3-1/TRBV3-2	CASSLPNRSGANVLTF	TGTGCCAGCAGTCTACCCAACCGCTCTGGGGCCAACGTCCTGACTTTC
.	TRBJ1-3	.	TRBV10-3	CAISFSGVGGNTIYF	TGTGCCATCAGTTTCTCGGGAGTAGGTGGAAACACCATATATTTT
TRBD1	TRBJ1-4	.	TRBV4-2	CASSQGQGIREKLFF	TGTGCCAGCAGCCAAGGACAGGGCATCCGGGAAAAACTGTTTTTT
.	TRBJ1-1	.	TRBV27	CASSFSGNTEAFF	TGTGCCAGCAGTTTCAGTGGGAACACTGAAGCTTTCTTT
TRBD2	TRBJ2-5	.	TRBV4-2	CASSLGTSGGDQETQYF	TGTGCCAGCAGCCTAGGGACTAGCGGGGGGGATCAAGAGACCCAGTACTTC
.	TRBJ1-1	.	TRBV18	CASSPRGQSMNTEAFF	TGTGCCAGCTCACCTCGTGGACAGAGCATGAACACTGAAGCTTTCTTT
.	TRBJ1-2	.	TRBV11-2	CASSLDRTRYTF	TGTGCCAGCAGCTTAGATCGGACTCGCTACACCTTC
.	TRBJ2-5	.	TRBV5-1	CASSTAETQYF	TGCGCCAGCAGCACCGCGGAGACCCAGTACTTC
.	TRBJ1-5	.	TRBV11-2	CASSLSRDNQPQHF	TGTGCCAGCAGCTTAAGCAGGGACAATCAGCCCCAGCATTTT
TRBD1	TRBJ2-1	.	TRBV11-3	CASSFDRVHEQFF	TGTGCCAGCAGCTTTGACAGGGTCCATGAGCAGTTCTTC
.	TRBJ1-5	.	TRBV27	CASSLTGGNQPQHF	TGTGCCAGCAGTTTAACAGGAGGCAATCAGCCCCAGCATTTT
TRBD2	TRBJ2-5	.	TRBV5-6	CASSPSGQETQYF	TGTGCCAGCAGCCCTAGCGGACAAGAGACCCAGTACTTC